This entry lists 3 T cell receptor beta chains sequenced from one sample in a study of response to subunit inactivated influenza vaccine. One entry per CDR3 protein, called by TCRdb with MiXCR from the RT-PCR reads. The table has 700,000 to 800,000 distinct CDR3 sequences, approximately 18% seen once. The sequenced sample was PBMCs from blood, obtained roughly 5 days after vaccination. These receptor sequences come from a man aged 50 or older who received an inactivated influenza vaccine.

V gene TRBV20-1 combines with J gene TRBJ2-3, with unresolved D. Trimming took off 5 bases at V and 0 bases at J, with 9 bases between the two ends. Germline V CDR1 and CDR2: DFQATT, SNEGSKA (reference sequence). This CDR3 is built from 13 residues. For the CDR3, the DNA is TGCAGTGCTGCGACACGGAGCACAGATACGCAGTATTTT. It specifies CSAATRSTDTQYF.

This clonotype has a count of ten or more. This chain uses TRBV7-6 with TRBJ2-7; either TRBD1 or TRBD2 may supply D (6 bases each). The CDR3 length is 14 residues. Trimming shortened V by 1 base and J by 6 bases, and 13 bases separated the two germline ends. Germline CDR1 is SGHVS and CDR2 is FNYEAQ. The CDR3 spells CASSLGGGTVEQYF. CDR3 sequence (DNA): TGTGCCAGCAGCTTAGGAGGGGGGACGGTCGAGCAGTACTTC.

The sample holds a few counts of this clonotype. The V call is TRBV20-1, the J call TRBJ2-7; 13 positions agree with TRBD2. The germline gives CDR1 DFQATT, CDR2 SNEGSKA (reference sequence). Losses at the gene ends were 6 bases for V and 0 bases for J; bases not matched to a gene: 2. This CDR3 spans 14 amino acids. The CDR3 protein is CSAGTSGTSYEQYF. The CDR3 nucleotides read TGCAGTGCGGGGACTAGCGGGACCTCCTACGAGCAGTACTTC.